Detailed here is one T cell receptor beta chain. Its antigen remains unidentified. One base away there is no much larger clone; base qualities are not given. Enrolling through a virtual design, the prospective study's participants ranged in age from roughly 18 to 100 years and lived across 24 United States geographic areas. In the prospective study, cohorts were assigned on the basis of participant-reported clinical history obtained from a screening survey and a study questionnaire. Recovered participants in ImmuneRACE Cohort 3 were defined by two consecutive negative NP/OP PCR tests, clearance by a healthcare professional, or resolution of symptoms. In the prospective study, mobile phlebotomists collected whole blood, serum and a nasopharyngeal or oropharyngeal swab from each participant. Participants in the prospective study had the option to provide additional blood draws and questionnaires over a roughly two-month period. Blood samples from the prospective study were shipped frozen or at room temperature prior to DNA extraction.

TCRbeta CDR3 regions were amplified from genomic DNA by means of the immunoSEQ Assay, a bias-controlled multiplex PCR. The study's processing was this. The number of nucleated cells in each sample was estimated by amplification of reference gene primers within the assay. To quantify the absolute abundance of each unique TCRbeta CDR3 rearrangement, sequence reads were collapsed and filtered. For each sample, productive Simpson clonality was calculated by taking the square root of Simpson's diversity index across productive rearrangements. The source is immuneACCESS, and TCRdb retained only in-frame sequences with V and J called. Part of the clones is not carried over; for the studies checked, unresolved V genes explain less than half of this, and the remainder is unexplained. For V, J and clone size, that table is used; D and trimming come from the DNA. The sample table records hundreds of thousands of clones; over 85% of these occur just once. The top ten constitute 2% to 3% of the sample.

The data originate from a study of blood T cell repertoires in COVID-19 (dated by TCRdb to between 2020 and 2021). Study-level background: Samples from collaborators originated in the United States, Italy and Spain and spanned both the acute and convalescent phases of COVID-19. The prospective study material was composed of cDNA or gDNA derived from T cells, B-cell-depleted T cells, or PBMCs. Deeply sampled blood TCRbeta repertoires from subjects exposed to, actively infected with, or recovered from COVID-19 were included in the dataset. The repertoires were made available in a free public database intended to serve as a resource for research on the immune response to SARS-CoV-2. The samples were drawn from two sources: the first 160 participants of the ongoing ImmuneRACE study, and 1,254 subjects contributed by 6 global collaborators. A de-identified subject ID, COVID-19 status, age in years and sex were almost always included in the sample metadata. Where HLA class I and class II types were available, the types were taken from metadata supplied by the sample provider, not from assay-based typing. Results the study describes overall, beyond this receptor: Clinical and demographic metadata were provided uncurated, with the amount varying by source and participant.

CDR1 and CDR2, looked up from the germline V gene, are KGHSH and LQKENI. The germline V end is reduced by 4 bases and the J end by 4 bases; junction bases left unmatched: 3. Measured from the cysteine to the phenylalanine, the CDR3 is 14 residues long. Only the CDR3 portion is preserved as DNA: 42 bases, with reading frame beginning at the first base. This sequence uses TRBV18 and TRBJ1-2, with 10 junctional bases fitting TRBD1. The source material was PBMCs or T cells enriched from blood (not recorded which). The receptor comes from a man in his fifties or sixties who had recovered from COVID-19. CDR3 loop: CASSQTGGLYGYTF. At the DNA level, the sequence is TGTGCCAGCTCACAGACAGGGGGCCTCTATGGCTACACCTTC.